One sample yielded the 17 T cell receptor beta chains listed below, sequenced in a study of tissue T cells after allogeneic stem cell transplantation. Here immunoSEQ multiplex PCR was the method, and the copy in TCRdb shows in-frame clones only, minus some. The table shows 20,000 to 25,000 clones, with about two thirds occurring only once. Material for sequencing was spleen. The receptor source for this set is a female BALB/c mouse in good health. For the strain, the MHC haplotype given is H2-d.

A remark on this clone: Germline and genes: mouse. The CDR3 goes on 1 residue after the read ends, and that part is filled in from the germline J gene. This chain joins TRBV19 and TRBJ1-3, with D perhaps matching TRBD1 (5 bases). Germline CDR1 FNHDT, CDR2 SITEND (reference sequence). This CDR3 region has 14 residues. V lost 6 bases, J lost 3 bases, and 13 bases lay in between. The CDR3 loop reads CASTFARDGNTLYF. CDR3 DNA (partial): TGTGCCAGCACTTTCGCCAGGGATGGAAATACGCTCTAT.

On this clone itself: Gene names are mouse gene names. The CDR3 bases that were read are TGTGCCAGCGGGGGACAAAACTATGCTGAGCAGTTC. Translation gives CASGGQNYAEQF. The whole CDR3 is CASGGQNYAEQFF. The rearrangement joins TRBV13-2 to TRBJ2-1, with D possibly matching TRBD1 (6 bases). Sequencing ends 1 residue short of the CDR3 end; the germline J gene provides the rest. Germline loops: CDR1 NNHNN, CDR2 SYGAGS (reference sequence). This CDR3 has 13 residues. V was clipped by 5 bases and J by 1 base, with 7 bases between them.

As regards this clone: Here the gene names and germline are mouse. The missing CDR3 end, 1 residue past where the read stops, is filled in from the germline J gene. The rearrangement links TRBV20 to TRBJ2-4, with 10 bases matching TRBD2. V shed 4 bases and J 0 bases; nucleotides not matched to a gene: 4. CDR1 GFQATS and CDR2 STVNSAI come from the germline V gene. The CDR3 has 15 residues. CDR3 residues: CGAKTGGTSQNTLYF. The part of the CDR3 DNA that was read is TGTGGTGCTAAGACTGGGGGGACTAGTCAAAACACCTTGTAC. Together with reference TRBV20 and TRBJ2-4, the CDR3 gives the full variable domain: GALVYQYPRRTICKSGTSMRMECQAVGFQATSVAWYRQSPQKTFELIALSTVNSAIKYEQNFTQEKFPISHPNLSFSSMTVLNAYLEDRGLYLCGAKTGGTSQNTLYFGAGTRLSVL.

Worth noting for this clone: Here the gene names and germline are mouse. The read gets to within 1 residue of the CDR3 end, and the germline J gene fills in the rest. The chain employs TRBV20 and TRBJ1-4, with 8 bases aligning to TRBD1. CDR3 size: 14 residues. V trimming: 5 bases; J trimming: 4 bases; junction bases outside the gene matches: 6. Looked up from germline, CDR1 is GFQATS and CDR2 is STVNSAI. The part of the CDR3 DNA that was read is TGTGGTGCTGGACGACAGGGGTTCAACGAAAGATTATTT. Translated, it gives CGAGRQGFNERLF. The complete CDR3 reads CGAGRQGFNERLFF.

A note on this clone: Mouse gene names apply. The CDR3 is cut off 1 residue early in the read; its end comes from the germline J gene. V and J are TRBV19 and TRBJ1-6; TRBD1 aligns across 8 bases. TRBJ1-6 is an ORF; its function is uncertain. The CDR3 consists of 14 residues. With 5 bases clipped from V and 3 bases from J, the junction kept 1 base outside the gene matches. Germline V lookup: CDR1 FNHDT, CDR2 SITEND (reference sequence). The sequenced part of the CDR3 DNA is TGTGCCAGCAGACAGGGGGACTATAATTCGCCCCTCTAC. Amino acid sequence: CASRQGDYNSPLY. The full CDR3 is CASRQGDYNSPLYF.

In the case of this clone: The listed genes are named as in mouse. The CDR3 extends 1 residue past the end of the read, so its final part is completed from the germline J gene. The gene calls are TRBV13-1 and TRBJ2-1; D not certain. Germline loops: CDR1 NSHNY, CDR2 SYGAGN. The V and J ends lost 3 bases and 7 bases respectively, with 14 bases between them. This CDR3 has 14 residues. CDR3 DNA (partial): TGTGCCAGCAGTGGCCCGGCGGGTGGAGCTGAGCAGTTC. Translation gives CASSGPAGGAEQF. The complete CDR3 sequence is CASSGPAGGAEQFF.

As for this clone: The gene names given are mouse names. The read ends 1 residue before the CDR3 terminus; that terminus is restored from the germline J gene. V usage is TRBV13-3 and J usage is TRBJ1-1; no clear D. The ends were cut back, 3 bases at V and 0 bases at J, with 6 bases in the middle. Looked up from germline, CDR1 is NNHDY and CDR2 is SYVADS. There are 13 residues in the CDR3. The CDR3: CASSATTNTEVFF. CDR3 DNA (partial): TGTGCCAGCAGTGCGACAACAAACACAGAAGTCTTC.

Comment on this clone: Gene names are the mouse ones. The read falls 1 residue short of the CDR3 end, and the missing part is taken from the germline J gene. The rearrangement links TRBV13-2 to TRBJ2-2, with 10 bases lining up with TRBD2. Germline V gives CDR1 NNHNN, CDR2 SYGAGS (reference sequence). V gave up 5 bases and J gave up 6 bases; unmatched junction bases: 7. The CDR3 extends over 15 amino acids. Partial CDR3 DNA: TGTGCCAGCGGCGCAGGACTGGGGGTCGCCGGGCAGCTCTAC. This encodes CASGAGLGVAGQLY. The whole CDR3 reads CASGAGLGVAGQLYF.

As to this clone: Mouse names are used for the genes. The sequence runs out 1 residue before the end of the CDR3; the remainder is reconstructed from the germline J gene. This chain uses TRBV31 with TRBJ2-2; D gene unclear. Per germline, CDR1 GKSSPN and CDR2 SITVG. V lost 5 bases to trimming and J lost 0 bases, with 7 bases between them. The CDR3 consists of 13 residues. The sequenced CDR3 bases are TGTGCCTGGGACTTCTCAAACACCGGGCAGCTCTAC. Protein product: CAWDFSNTGQLY. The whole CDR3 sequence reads CAWDFSNTGQLYF.

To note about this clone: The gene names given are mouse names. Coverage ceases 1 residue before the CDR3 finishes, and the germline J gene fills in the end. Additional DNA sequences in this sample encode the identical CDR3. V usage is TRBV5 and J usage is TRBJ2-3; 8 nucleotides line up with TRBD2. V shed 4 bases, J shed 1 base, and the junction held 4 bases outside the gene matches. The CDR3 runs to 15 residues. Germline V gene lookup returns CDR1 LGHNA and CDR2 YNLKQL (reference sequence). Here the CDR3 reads CASSRGGAGAETLYF. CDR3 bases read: TGTGCCAGCAGCCGGGGGGGCGCTGGTGCAGAAACGCTGTAT.

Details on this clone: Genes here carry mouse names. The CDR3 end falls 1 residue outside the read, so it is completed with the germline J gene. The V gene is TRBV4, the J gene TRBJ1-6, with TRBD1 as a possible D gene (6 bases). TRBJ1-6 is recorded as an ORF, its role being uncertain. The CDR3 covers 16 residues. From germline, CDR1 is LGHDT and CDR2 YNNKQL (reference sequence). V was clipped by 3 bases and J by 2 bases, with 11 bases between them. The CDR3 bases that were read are TGTGCCAGCAGCTATGTTACAGGGACCTATAATTCGCCCCTCTAC. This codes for CASSYVTGTYNSPLY. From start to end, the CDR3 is CASSYVTGTYNSPLYF.

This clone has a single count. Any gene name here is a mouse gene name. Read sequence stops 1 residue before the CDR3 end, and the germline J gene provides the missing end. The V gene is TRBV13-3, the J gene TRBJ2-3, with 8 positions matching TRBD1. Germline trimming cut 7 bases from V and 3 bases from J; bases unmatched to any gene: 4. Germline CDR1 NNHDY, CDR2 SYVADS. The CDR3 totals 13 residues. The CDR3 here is CASLQGEAETLYF. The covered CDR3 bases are TGTGCCAGCCTACAGGGGGAGGCAGAAACGCTGTAT.

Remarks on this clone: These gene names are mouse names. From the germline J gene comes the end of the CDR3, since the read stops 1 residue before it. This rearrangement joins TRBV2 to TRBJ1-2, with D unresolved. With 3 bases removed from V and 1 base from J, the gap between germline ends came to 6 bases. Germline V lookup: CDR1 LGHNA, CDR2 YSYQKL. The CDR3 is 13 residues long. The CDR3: CASSQTVNSDYTF. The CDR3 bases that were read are TGTGCCAGCAGCCAGACGGTAAACTCCGACTACACC.

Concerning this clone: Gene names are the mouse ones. The covered CDR3 bases are TGTGGTGCTAGGGACAACACCGGGCAGCTCTAC. It translates to CGARDNTGQLY. The complete CDR3 protein is CGARDNTGQLYF. The chain links TRBV20 to TRBJ2-2; D uncertain. The read falls 1 residue short of the CDR3 end, and the missing part is taken from the germline J gene. V was trimmed by 0 bases and J by 2 bases, leaving 1 base between them. CDR3 length: 12 residues. From germline, CDR1 is GFQATS and CDR2 STVNSAI.

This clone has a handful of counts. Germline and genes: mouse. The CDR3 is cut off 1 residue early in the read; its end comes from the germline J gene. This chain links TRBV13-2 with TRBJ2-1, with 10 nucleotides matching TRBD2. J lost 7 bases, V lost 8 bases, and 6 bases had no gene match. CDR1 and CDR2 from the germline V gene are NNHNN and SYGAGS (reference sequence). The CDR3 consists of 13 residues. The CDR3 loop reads CASRTGGGAEQFF. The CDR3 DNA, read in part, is TGTGCCAGTAGGACTGGGGGCGGGGCTGAGCAGTTC.

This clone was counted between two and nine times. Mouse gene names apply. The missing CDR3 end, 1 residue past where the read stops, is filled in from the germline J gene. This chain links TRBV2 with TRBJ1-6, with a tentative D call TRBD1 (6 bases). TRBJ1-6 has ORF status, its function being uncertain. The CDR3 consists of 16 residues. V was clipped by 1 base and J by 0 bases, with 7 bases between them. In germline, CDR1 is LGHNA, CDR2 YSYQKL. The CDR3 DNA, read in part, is TGTGCCAGCAGCCAAGGGGGGCCTTCCTATAATTCGCCCCTCTAC. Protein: CASSQGGPSYNSPLY. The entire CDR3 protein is CASSQGGPSYNSPLYF.

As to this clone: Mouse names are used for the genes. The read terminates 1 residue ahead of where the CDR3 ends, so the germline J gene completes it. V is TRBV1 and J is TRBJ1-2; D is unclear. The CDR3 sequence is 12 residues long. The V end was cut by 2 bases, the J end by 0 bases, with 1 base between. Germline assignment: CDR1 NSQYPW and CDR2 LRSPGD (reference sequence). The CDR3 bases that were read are TGCACCTGCAGTGCAACAAACTCCGACTACACC. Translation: CTCSATNSDYT. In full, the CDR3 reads CTCSATNSDYTF.